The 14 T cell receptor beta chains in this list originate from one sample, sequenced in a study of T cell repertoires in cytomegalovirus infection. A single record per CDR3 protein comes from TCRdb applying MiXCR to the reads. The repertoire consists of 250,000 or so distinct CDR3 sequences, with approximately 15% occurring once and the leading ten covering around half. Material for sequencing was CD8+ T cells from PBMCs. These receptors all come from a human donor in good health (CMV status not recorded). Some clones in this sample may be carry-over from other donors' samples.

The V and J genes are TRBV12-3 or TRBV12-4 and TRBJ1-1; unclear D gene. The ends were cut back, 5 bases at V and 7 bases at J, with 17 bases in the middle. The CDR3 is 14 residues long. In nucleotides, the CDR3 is TGTGCCAGCAGTCACGGACCGAACTCTTATGAAGCTTTCTTT. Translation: CASSHGPNSYEAFF.

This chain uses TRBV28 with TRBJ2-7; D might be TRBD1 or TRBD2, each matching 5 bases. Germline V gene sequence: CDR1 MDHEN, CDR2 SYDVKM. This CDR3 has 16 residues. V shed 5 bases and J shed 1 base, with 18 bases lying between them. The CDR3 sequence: CASSHRQSGPSYEQYF. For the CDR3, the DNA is TGTGCCAGCAGTCACCGACAGAGCGGTCCTTCCTACGAGCAGTACTTC.

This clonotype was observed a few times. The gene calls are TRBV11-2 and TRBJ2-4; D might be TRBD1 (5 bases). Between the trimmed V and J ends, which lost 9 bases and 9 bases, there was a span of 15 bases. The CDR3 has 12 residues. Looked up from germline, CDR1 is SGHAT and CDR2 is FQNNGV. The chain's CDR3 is CARALKGIIQYF. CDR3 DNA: TGTGCCAGGGCGCTAAAGGGGATCATTCAGTACTTC.

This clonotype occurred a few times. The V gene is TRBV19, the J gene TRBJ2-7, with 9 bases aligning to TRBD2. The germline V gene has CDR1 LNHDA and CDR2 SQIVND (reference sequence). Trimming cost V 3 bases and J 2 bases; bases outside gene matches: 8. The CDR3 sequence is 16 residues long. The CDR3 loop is CASSIGISGGTYEQYF. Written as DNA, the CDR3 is TGTGCCAGTAGTATTGGTATTAGCGGGGGTACCTACGAGCAGTACTTC.

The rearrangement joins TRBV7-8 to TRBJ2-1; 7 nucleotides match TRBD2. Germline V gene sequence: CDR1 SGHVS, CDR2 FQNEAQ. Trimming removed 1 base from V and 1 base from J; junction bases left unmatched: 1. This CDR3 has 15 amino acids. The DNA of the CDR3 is TGTGCCAGCAGCTTAGAGGGACTATCCTACAATGAGCAGTTCTTC. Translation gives CASSLEGLSYNEQFF.

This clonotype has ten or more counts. The CDR3 is CASSLATGGHF. The CDR3 DNA is TGTGCCAGCAGCTTGGCGACGGGTGGCCACTTT. This sequence joins TRBV5-5 and TRBJ1-6; D is unclear. Germline V lookup: CDR1 SGHKS, CDR2 YYEKEE (reference sequence). This CDR3 is 11 amino acids long. Trimming cost V 0 bases and J 18 bases, with 10 bases left between them.

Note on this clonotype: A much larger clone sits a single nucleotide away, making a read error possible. In DNA, the CDR3 is TGTGCCACCAGCAGAGGAAGGGTATACGGGACAGGCCAAGGCTACACCTTC. Translation gives CATSRGRVYGTGQGYTF. The genes are TRBV15 and TRBJ1-2; 8 nucleotides agree with TRBD1. CDR3 length equals 17 residues. Germline CDR1 is LNHNV and CDR2 is YYDKDF (reference sequence). The V segment lost 1 base and the J segment 8 bases; nucleotides outside the gene matches: 15. Full variable domain (remainder filled in from reference TRBV15 and TRBJ1-2): DAMVIQNPRYQVTQFGKPVTLSCSQTLNHNVMYWYQQKSSQAPKLLFHYYDKDFNNEADTPDNFQSRRPNTSFCFLDIRSPGLGDTAMYLCATSRGRVYGTGQGYTFGSGTRLTVV.

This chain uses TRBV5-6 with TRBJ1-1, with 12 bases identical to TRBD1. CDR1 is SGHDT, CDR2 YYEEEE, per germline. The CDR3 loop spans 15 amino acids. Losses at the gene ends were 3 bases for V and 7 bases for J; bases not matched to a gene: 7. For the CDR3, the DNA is TGTGCCAGCAGCTACCGGGGACAGGGGGCGGTTGAAGCTTTCTTT. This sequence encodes CASSYRGQGAVEAFF.

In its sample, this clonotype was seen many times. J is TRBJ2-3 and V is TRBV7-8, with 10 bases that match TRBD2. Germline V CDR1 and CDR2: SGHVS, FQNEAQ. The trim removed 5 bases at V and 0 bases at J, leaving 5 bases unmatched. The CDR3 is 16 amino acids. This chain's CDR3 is CASSQSSGRSTDTQYF. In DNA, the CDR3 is TGTGCCAGCAGCCAATCTAGCGGGAGAAGCACAGATACGCAGTATTTT.

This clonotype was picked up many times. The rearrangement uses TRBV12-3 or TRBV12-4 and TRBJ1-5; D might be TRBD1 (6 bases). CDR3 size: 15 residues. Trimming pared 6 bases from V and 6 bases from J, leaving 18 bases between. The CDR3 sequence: CASSLWGHTIQPQHF. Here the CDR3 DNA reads TGTGCCAGCAGCCTGTGGGGACACACGATTCAGCCCCAGCATTTT.

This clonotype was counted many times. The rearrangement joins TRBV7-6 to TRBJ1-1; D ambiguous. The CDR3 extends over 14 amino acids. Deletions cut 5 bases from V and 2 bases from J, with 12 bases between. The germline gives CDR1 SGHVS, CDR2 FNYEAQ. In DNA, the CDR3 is TGTGCCAGCAGCCGGCCCGAAACCAACACTGAAGCTTTCTTT. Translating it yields CASSRPETNTEAFF.

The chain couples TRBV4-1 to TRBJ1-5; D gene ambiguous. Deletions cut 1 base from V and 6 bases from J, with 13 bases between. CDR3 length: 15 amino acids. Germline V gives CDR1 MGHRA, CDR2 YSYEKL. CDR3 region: CASSQGENRGQPQHF. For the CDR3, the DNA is TGCGCCAGCAGCCAAGGAGAAAACCGGGGTCAGCCCCAGCATTTT.

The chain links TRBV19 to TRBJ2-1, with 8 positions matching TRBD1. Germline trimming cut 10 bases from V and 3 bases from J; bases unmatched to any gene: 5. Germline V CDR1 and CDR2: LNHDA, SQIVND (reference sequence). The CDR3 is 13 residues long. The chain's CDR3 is CANPTGGYNEQFF. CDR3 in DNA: TGTGCCAATCCAACAGGGGGCTACAATGAGCAGTTCTTC.

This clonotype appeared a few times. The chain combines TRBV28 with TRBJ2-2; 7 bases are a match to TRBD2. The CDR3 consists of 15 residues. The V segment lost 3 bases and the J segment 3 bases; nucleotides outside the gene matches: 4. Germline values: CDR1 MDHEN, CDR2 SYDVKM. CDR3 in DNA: TGTGCCAGCAGTTTTCCGGGGGGATACACCGGGGAGCTGTTTTTT. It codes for CASSFPGGYTGELFF.